A selection of T cell receptor beta chains follows, all from one sample in a study of blood T cell repertoires in COVID-19. Profiling relied on immunoSEQ multiplex PCR, and the TCRdb table lists in-frame clones only, not all of them. In the table there are under 250,000 clones, more than 65% of which are singletons. The sequenced sample was peripheral blood. These receptors originate from a human donor in a cohort sampled during active COVID-19. Both conserved end residues are part of each CDR3. D genes are given only for firm matches. Some rows have no size entry. The others give once, few or many, or a class for an expanded clone.

j_call: TRBJ2-7; clone_size: -; d_call: -; v_call: TRBV28; cdr3_aa: CASSSSYEQYF; cdr3_nt: TGTGCCAGCAGTTCGTCCTACGAGCAGTACTTC
j_call: TRBJ2-7; clone_size: -; d_call: TRBD1; v_call: TRBV27; cdr3_aa: CASSPGQAYEQYF; cdr3_nt: TGTGCCAGCAGTCCCGGACAGGCGTACGAGCAGTACTTC
j_call: TRBJ1-1; clone_size: -; d_call: TRBD1; v_call: TRBV2; cdr3_aa: CASISPGGPAFF; cdr3_nt: TGTGCCAGCATAAGCCCAGGGGGACCGGCTTTCTTT
j_call: TRBJ1-1; clone_size: -; d_call: -; v_call: TRBV29-1; cdr3_aa: CSVESHSGGTEAFF; cdr3_nt: TGCAGCGTTGAGAGTCATTCGGGGGGAACTGAAGCTTTCTTT
j_call: TRBJ2-2; clone_size: -; d_call: -; v_call: TRBV7-2; cdr3_aa: CASSLSRLNANTGELFF; cdr3_nt: TGTGCCAGCAGCTTAAGCCGGTTGAATGCGAACACCGGGGAGCTGTTTTTT
j_call: TRBJ1-5; clone_size: -; d_call: -; v_call: TRBV28; cdr3_aa: CASSPYQGYSNQPQHF; cdr3_nt: TGTGCCAGCAGTCCCTATCAGGGATATAGCAATCAGCCCCAGCATTTT
j_call: TRBJ1-3; clone_size: -; d_call: -; v_call: TRBV5-1; cdr3_aa: CASSLDYGNTIYF; cdr3_nt: TGCGCCAGCAGCTTGGACTATGGAAACACCATATATTTT
j_call: TRBJ1-1; clone_size: once; d_call: TRBD1; v_call: TRBV10-3; cdr3_aa: CAISETGVGTEAFF; cdr3_nt: TGTGCCATCAGTGAGACAGGGGTTGGCACTGAAGCTTTCTTT
j_call: TRBJ1-2; clone_size: -; d_call: -; v_call: TRBV5-1; cdr3_aa: CASSLGQASNYGYTF; cdr3_nt: TGCGCCAGCAGCTTGGGGCAGGCCTCTAACTATGGCTACACCTTC
j_call: TRBJ2-1; clone_size: -; d_call: TRBD2; v_call: TRBV28; cdr3_aa: CASTTSGYNEQFF; cdr3_nt: TGTGCCAGCACCACTAGCGGGTACAATGAGCAGTTCTTC
j_call: TRBJ2-5; clone_size: few; d_call: -; v_call: TRBV18; cdr3_aa: CASSPPSGKGTQYF; cdr3_nt: TGTGCCAGCTCACCACCCAGCGGAAAGGGGACCCAGTACTTC
j_call: TRBJ1-2; clone_size: -; d_call: -; v_call: TRBV3-1/TRBV3-2; cdr3_aa: CASSQGGGWEGYTF; cdr3_nt: TGTGCCAGCAGCCAAGGTGGAGGGTGGGAAGGCTACACCTTC
j_call: TRBJ1-1; clone_size: -; d_call: -; v_call: TRBV7-2; cdr3_aa: CASSLQENTEAFF; cdr3_nt: TGTGCCAGCAGTTTACAGGAGAACACTGAAGCTTTCTTT
j_call: TRBJ1-6; clone_size: -; d_call: TRBD1; v_call: TRBV18; cdr3_aa: CASSPPGTGKNSPLHF; cdr3_nt: TGTGCCAGCTCACCCCCCGGGACAGGAAAAAATTCACCCCTCCACTTT
j_call: TRBJ1-1; clone_size: -; d_call: -; v_call: TRBV5-6; cdr3_aa: CASSLWADEAFF; cdr3_nt: TGTGCCAGCAGCTTGTGGGCCGACGAAGCTTTCTTT
j_call: TRBJ1-1; clone_size: -; d_call: -; v_call: TRBV4-2; cdr3_aa: CASSQSQGEDEAFF; cdr3_nt: TGTGCCAGCAGCCAATCCCAGGGTGAGGATGAAGCTTTCTTT
j_call: TRBJ2-6; clone_size: -; d_call: TRBD2; v_call: TRBV24-1; cdr3_aa: CATSDPGGYGANVLTF; cdr3_nt: TGTGCCACCAGTGATCCGGGGGGGTACGGGGCCAACGTCCTGACTTTC
j_call: TRBJ1-6; clone_size: -; d_call: -; v_call: TRBV11-2; cdr3_aa: CASSLEGAGLDSPLHF; cdr3_nt: TGTGCCAGCAGCTTAGAAGGTGCAGGGTTGGATTCACCCCTCCACTTT
j_call: TRBJ2-2; clone_size: once; d_call: -; v_call: TRBV28; cdr3_aa: CASSLLGGYTGELFF; cdr3_nt: TGTGCCAGCAGTTTATTGGGGGGATACACCGGGGAGCTGTTTTTT
j_call: TRBJ1-1; clone_size: once; d_call: TRBD1; v_call: TRBV7-2; cdr3_aa: CASSLVGQVGTEAFF; cdr3_nt: TGTGCCAGCAGCTTAGTCGGACAGGTTGGGACTGAAGCTTTCTTT
j_call: TRBJ2-7; clone_size: -; d_call: -; v_call: TRBV6-1; cdr3_aa: CASSEGGSYEQYF; cdr3_nt: TGTGCCAGCAGTGAGGGGGGCTCCTACGAGCAGTACTTC
j_call: TRBJ2-3; clone_size: -; d_call: -; v_call: TRBV28; cdr3_aa: CASSLGVEDTQYF; cdr3_nt: TGTGCCAGCAGTTTAGGAGTAGAGGATACGCAGTATTTT
j_call: TRBJ1-1; clone_size: few; d_call: TRBD1; v_call: TRBV18; cdr3_aa: CASSRDRGSGEAFF; cdr3_nt: TGTGCCAGCTCAAGAGACAGGGGGAGTGGTGAAGCTTTCTTT
j_call: TRBJ2-1; clone_size: -; d_call: -; v_call: TRBV6-5; cdr3_aa: CASTLQGSYNEQFF; cdr3_nt: TGTGCCAGCACCTTACAGGGTTCCTACAATGAGCAGTTCTTC
j_call: TRBJ1-5; clone_size: many; d_call: TRBD1; v_call: TRBV19; cdr3_aa: CAAGQLLNQPQHF; cdr3_nt: TGTGCCGCGGGACAGCTACTTAATCAGCCCCAGCATTTT